A selection of T cell receptor beta chains follows, all from one sample in a study of T cell repertoires in cytomegalovirus infection. These receptors' antigens are unknown. TCRdb passed the reads through MiXCR, listing each CDR3 protein once. The sample consists of roughly 860,000 distinct CDR3 sequences, approximately 30% of them appearing once. The input for sequencing was cultured CD8+ T cells from PBMCs, taken from culture after CMV antigen stimulation. Source of these receptors: a human donor in good health (CMV status not recorded). Some clones in this sample may be carry-over from other donors' samples. Both conserved end residues are part of each CDR3. Each record gives: V gene, clone size, J gene, D gene, CDR3 protein, CDR3 DNA. D genes are given only for firm matches. Only some rows state a clone size, as once, few, many or a class for expanded clones.

TRBV19	few	TRBJ2-1	TRBD1	CASSTTRDRIYNEQFF	TGTGCCAGTAGTACAACCCGGGACAGGATCTACAATGAGCAGTTCTTC
TRBV19	.	TRBJ1-5	.	CASTLRGNQPQHF	TGTGCCAGTACACTAAGGGGCAATCAGCCCCAGCATTTT
TRBV2	.	TRBJ2-7	.	CASNAGSGNRQYF	TGTGCCAGCAACGCTGGGTCGGGGAATCGGCAGTACTTC
TRBV19	many	TRBJ2-1	.	CASSADSYNEQFF	TGTGCCAGTAGTGCCGACAGTTACAATGAGCAGTTCTTC
TRBV14	few	TRBJ2-3	TRBD2	CASSQGLARQDTQYF	TGTGCCAGCAGCCAGGGACTAGCGAGACAAGATACGCAGTATTTT
TRBV7-3	few	TRBJ2-2	TRBD2	CASSLNRRGGVRTGELFF	TGTGCCAGCAGCTTAAATCGGCGGGGGGGCGTTCGTACCGGGGAGCTGTTTTTT
TRBV19	.	TRBJ1-1	.	CVSSRDTNTEAFF	TGTGTCAGTAGTAGGGACACCAACACTGAAGCTTTCTTT
TRBV19	.	TRBJ2-1	.	CASSISARGSGNEQFF	TGTGCCAGTAGTATTTCGGCCAGGGGCTCCGGGAATGAGCAGTTCTTC
TRBV4-1	few	TRBJ1-1	.	CASSLRIMGGAEAFF	TGCGCCAGCAGCCTTCGGATTATGGGTGGTGCTGAAGCTTTCTTT
TRBV6-6	.	TRBJ2-1	.	CASSYGGGMGSYNEQFF	TGTGCCAGCAGTTACGGAGGGGGAATGGGCTCCTACAATGAGCAGTTCTTC
TRBV6-4	.	TRBJ1-2	TRBD1	CASSAQGVNYGYTF	TGTGCCAGCAGTGCACAGGGGGTTAACTATGGCTACACCTTC
TRBV7-6	.	TRBJ2-2	.	CASSRLEGTGELFF	TGTGCCAGCAGCCGCCTTGAGGGTACCGGGGAGCTGTTTTTT
TRBV20-1	.	TRBJ1-5	.	CSALGDWGDSNQPQHF	TGCAGTGCCCTAGGGGACTGGGGGGATAGCAATCAGCCCCAGCATTTT
TRBV20-1	once	TRBJ2-7	.	CSASNGQEQYF	TGCAGTGCTTCCAACGGACAGGAGCAGTACTTC
TRBV19	.	TRBJ1-2	TRBD1	CASSEMTGYRENYGYTF	TGTGCCAGTAGTGAGATGACAGGGTATCGGGAAAACTATGGCTACACCTTC
TRBV20-1	.	TRBJ2-4	TRBD1	CSVTGAAKNIQYF	TGCAGTGTTACAGGGGCAGCCAAAAACATTCAGTACTTC
TRBV7-6	once	TRBJ2-3	.	CASSPTVAGTQYF	TGTGCCAGCAGCCCCACAGTAGCAGGTACGCAGTATTTT
TRBV11-2	few	TRBJ1-3	.	CASSLDLASGNTIYF	TGTGCCAGCAGCTTAGATCTGGCCTCTGGAAACACCATATATTTT
TRBV2	.	TRBJ2-7	.	CARGANSYEQYF	TGTGCCAGGGGAGCTAACTCCTACGAGCAGTACTTC
TRBV5-6	.	TRBJ2-5	.	CASKTGTPIQETQYF	TGTGCCAGCAAGACCGGGACACCGATTCAAGAGACCCAGTACTTC
TRBV7-9	many	TRBJ1-2	.	CASSPPGAPIRDGYTF	TGTGCCAGCTCGCCTCCAGGGGCCCCCATAAGGGATGGCTACACCTTC
TRBV7-9	.	TRBJ1-4	.	CASSDPPAGNNEKLFF	TGTGCCAGCAGCGACCCACCAGCCGGGAATAATGAAAAACTGTTTTTT
TRBV28	.	TRBJ2-1	TRBD2	CASSLRDVGGLYNEQFF	TGTGCCAGCAGTTTAAGGGATGTGGGGGGGTTATACAATGAGCAGTTCTTC
TRBV11-3	.	TRBJ2-5	.	CASSDPGGGETQYF	TGTGCCAGCAGCGACCCTGGCGGTGGAGAGACCCAGTACTTC
TRBV7-9	once	TRBJ2-6	TRBD1	CASSLWDRGTGANVLTF	TGTGCCAGCAGCTTGTGGGACAGGGGGACTGGGGCCAACGTCCTGACTTTC
TRBV27	.	TRBJ2-5	.	CASSTMTGPARQETQYF	TGTGCCAGCAGTACCATGACAGGACCGGCCCGCCAAGAGACCCAGTACTTC
TRBV5-8	.	TRBJ1-1	.	CASSTWANTEAFF	TGTGCCAGCAGCACCTGGGCGAACACTGAAGCTTTCTTT
TRBV6-5	.	TRBJ1-2	TRBD1	CASSYSTGDARGYTF	TGTGCCAGCAGTTACTCGACAGGGGATGCTCGTGGCTACACCTTC
TRBV3-1	.	TRBJ1-2	TRBD1	CASSGSRGQANYGYTF	TGTGCCAGCAGCGGGAGCAGGGGGCAAGCTAACTATGGCTACACCTTC
TRBV7-3	.	TRBJ2-1	TRBD2	CASSHLAGGLNEQFF	TGTGCCAGCAGTCATCTAGCGGGGGGGCTCAATGAGCAGTTCTTC
TRBV4-3	few	TRBJ2-5	TRBD2	CASSQDATSGGVETQYF	TGCGCCAGCAGCCAAGACGCGACTAGCGGGGGGGTAGAGACCCAGTACTTC
TRBV19	.	TRBJ2-1	.	CASSIDRAGPGYNEQFF	TGTGCCAGTAGTATAGATAGGGCGGGACCGGGCTACAATGAGCAGTTCTTC
TRBV11-2	many	TRBJ1-1	.	CASSLWTATLNTEAFF	TGTGCCAGCAGCTTATGGACAGCAACGCTGAACACTGAAGCTTTCTTT
TRBV29-1	.	TRBJ1-1	TRBD1	CSVEEVTGGLEAFF	TGCAGCGTTGAAGAAGTGACAGGGGGCTTGGAAGCTTTCTTT
TRBV7-9	.	TRBJ1-5	.	CASSWNDRSDQPQHF	TGTGCCAGCAGCTGGAACGACAGGAGTGATCAGCCCCAGCATTTT
TRBV18	few	TRBJ2-1	.	CASSLPQYNEQFF	TGTGCCAGCTCACTACCCCAATACAATGAGCAGTTCTTC
TRBV29-1	.	TRBJ2-4	.	CSVDRAKNIQYF	TGCAGCGTTGACAGGGCCAAAAACATTCAGTACTTC
TRBV7-9	.	TRBJ2-5	TRBD1	CASSLRPGQGNTQYF	TGTGCCAGCAGCTTACGGCCGGGACAGGGGAATACCCAGTACTTC
TRBV27	.	TRBJ2-7	.	CASSLSKVLPPYEQYF	TGTGCCAGCAGTTTATCGAAGGTCCTACCTCCCTACGAGCAGTACTTC
TRBV5-6	few	TRBJ2-7	.	CASSLPSGSYEQYF	TGTGCCAGCAGCTTACCCTCAGGGTCCTACGAGCAGTACTTC
TRBV6-1	few	TRBJ2-7	.	CASREYSSYEQYF	TGTGCCAGCAGGGAATATTCCTCCTACGAGCAGTACTTC
TRBV4-1	.	TRBJ1-2	TRBD1	CASSQEQGVGGYTF	TGCGCCAGCAGCCAAGAGCAGGGGGTAGGTGGCTACACCTTC
TRBV15	.	TRBJ2-2	.	CATSRDQRGPNTGELFF	TGTGCCACCAGCAGGGACCAAAGAGGGCCGAACACCGGGGAGCTGTTTTTT
TRBV7-3	few	TRBJ2-2	TRBD2	CASSFSGGGAGELFF	TGTGCCAGCAGCTTTAGCGGGGGGGGAGCCGGGGAGCTGTTTTTT
TRBV6-6	few	TRBJ1-2	.	CASTGALYGYTF	TGTGCCAGCACCGGGGCACTCTATGGCTACACCTTC
TRBV7-8	many	TRBJ1-1	.	CASSLDGDTEAFF	TGTGCCAGCAGCTTGGACGGGGACACTGAAGCTTTCTTT
TRBV4-2	few	TRBJ2-2	TRBD1	CASSQGGGRTGELFF	TGTGCCAGCAGCCAAGGAGGGGGCAGGACCGGGGAGCTGTTTTTT
TRBV5-6	few	TRBJ1-5	TRBD1	CASNLGTADQPQHF	TGTGCCAGCAATTTGGGGACAGCGGATCAGCCCCAGCATTTT
TRBV7-6	many	TRBJ2-1	.	CASSSHPYNEQFF	TGTGCCAGCAGCTCCCACCCTTACAATGAGCAGTTCTTC
TRBV27	.	TRBJ2-7	TRBD2	CASKLAGGPYEQYF	TGTGCCAGCAAGCTAGCGGGGGGGCCCTACGAGCAGTACTTC
TRBV5-4	.	TRBJ2-1	.	CASSSGRGLAYNEQFF	TGTGCCAGCAGTTCGGGTCGGGGGTTGGCCTACAATGAGCAGTTCTTC